This TCR beta chain was retrieved from a study of CD8+ T cells in alopecia areata. The sequencing template was cDNA reverse transcribed from extracted RNA. The assay was immunoSEQ multiplex PCR, and TCRdb's table has in-frame clones only and misses some. This table holds 150,000 or so clones, 50% to 60% found once. To note about this clone: What it recognizes is unknown.

Study results and limitations: Patients shared TCRs less clearly than mice did, possibly for HLA-related reasons.

V lost 6 bases and J lost 8, with 11 bases in between. This CDR3 region has 11 residues. Germline V lookup: CDR1 SQVTM, CDR2 ANQGSEA. The chain combines TRBV29-1 with TRBJ2-1, with a tentative D call TRBD2 (5 bases). Sequenced sample: CD4+ T cells sorted from blood. The origin of this receptor is a human donor in good health. The CDR3 region has the DNA TGCAGCGTGATACTAGTTTATGAGCAGTTCTTC. Protein product: CSVILVYEQFF.